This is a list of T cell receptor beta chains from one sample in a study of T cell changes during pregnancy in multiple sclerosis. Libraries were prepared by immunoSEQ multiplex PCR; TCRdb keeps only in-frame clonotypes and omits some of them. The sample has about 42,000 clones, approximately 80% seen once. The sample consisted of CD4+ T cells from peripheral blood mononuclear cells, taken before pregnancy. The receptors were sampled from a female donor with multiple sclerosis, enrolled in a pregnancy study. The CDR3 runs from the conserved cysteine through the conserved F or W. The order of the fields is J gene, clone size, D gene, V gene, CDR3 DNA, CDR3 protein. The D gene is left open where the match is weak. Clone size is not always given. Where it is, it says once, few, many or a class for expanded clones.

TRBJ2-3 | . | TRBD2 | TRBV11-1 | TGTGCCAGCAGCTTGGGGACTAGCGGGGGCACAGATACGCAGTATTTT | CASSLGTSGGTDTQYF
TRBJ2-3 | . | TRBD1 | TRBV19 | TGTGCCAGTAGCCGAAGCGACAGGGGGAGGCCAGATACGCAGTATTTT | CASSRSDRGRPDTQYF
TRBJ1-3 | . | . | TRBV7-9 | TGTGCCAGCAGCCCCCCGGCTGGAAACACCATATATTTT | CASSPPAGNTIYF
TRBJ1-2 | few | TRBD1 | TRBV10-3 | TGTGCCATCAGTGGACAGGGATTAGAGGGCTACACCTTC | CAISGQGLEGYTF
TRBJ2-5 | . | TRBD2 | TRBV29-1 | TGCAGCTTGGGACTAGCGGGGGGCCAAGAGACCCAGTACTTC | CSLGLAGGQETQYF
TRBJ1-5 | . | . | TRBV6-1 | TGTGCCAGCGAAGAACTCTATAGCAATCAGCCCCAGCATTTT | CASEELYSNQPQHF
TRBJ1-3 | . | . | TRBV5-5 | TGTGCCAGCAGCTTTGACAGCCTCCTCCCTGGAAACACCATATATTTT | CASSFDSLLPGNTIYF
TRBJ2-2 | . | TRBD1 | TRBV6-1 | TGTGCCGGAGGTACTGGGACAGCGAACACCGGGGAGCTGTTTTTT | CAGGTGTANTGELFF
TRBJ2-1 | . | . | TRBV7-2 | TGTGCCAGCCGGGAAGGGATTCTTAAGTTGAATGAGCAGTTCTTC | CASREGILKLNEQFF
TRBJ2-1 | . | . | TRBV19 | TGTGCCAGTAGTACCCCTAGACGGCCTAGTGGTGTTGGCAATGAGCAGTTCTTC | CASSTPRRPSGVGNEQFF
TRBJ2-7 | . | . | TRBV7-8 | TGTGCCAGCAGCTCAGGACTGACTAGTTCCTACGAGCAGTACTTC | CASSSGLTSSYEQYF
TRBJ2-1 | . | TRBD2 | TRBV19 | TGTGCCAGTAGTATAGTTGGCAGCGGGAGGGCCGGGACCTACAATGAGCAGTTCTTC | CASSIVGSGRAGTYNEQFF
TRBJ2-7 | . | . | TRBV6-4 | TGTGCCAGCAGTGGCTTCATCGGACAGCTATACGAGCAGTACTTC | CASSGFIGQLYEQYF
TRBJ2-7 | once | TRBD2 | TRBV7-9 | TGTGCCAGCAGCTTAACGCTCATAGCGGGGGCCTTCTACGAGCAGTACTTC | CASSLTLIAGAFYEQYF
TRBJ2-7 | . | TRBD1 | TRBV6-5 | TGTGCCAGCCAGAAGGGGGCTTCGTCCTACGAGCAGTACTTC | CASQKGASSYEQYF
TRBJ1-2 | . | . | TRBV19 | TGTGCCAGTAGTGGTGCACGGGCAGGGCACTATGGCTACACCTTC | CASSGARAGHYGYTF
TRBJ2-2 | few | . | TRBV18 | TGTGCCAGCTCACCGTCTTTGACCGGGGAGCTGTTTTTT | CASSPSLTGELFF
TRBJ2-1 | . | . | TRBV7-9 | TGTGCCAGCACCCCAGGGGGGAGCGGCTCCAATGAGCAGTTCTTC | CASTPGGSGSNEQFF
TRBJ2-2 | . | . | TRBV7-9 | TGTGCCAGCAGCTTAGGCGCACAGGTACTGACCGGGGAGCTGTTTTTT | CASSLGAQVLTGELFF
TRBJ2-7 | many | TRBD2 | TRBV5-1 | TGCGCCAGCAGCCCGGGACTAGCAGTCCCCCTTGGGGAGCAGTACTTC | CASSPGLAVPLGEQYF
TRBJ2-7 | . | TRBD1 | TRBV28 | TGTGCCAGCCGTCCAGGGACAGGAATCTACGAGCAGTACTTC | CASRPGTGIYEQYF
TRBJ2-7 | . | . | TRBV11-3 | TGTGCCAGCAGCTTAGGGACAGACTACGAGCAGTACTTC | CASSLGTDYEQYF
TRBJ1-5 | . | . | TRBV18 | TGTGCCAGCTCAGGGACAACTAGCAATCAGCCCCAGCATTTT | CASSGTTSNQPQHF
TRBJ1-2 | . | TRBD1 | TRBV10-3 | TGTGCCATCAGTGAGTCGAACAGGGGTAACTATGGCTACACCTTC | CAISESNRGNYGYTF
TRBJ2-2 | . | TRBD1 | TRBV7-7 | TGTGCCAGCAGCCCGACAGGGGGCTGGGCCGGGGAGCTGTTTTTT | CASSPTGGWAGELFF
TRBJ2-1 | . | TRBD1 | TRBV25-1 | TGTGCCAGCCGGGACAGCAATTACAATGAGCAGTTCTTC | CASRDSNYNEQFF
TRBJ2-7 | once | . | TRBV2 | TGTGCCAGCATGGTGGGCCTTGAGCAGCAGTACTTC | CASMVGLEQQYF
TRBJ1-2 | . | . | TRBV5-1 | TGCGCCAGCAGCCCCCGGGACTGGGGTACGGACTATGGCTACACCTTC | CASSPRDWGTDYGYTF
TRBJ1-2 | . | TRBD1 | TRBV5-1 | TGCGCCAGCAGCTCACAGGGGCAGAGTGGCTACACCTTC | CASSSQGQSGYTF